This T cell receptor (beta chain) came from a study of blood T cell repertoires in COVID-19. The trim removed 1 base at V and 10 bases at J, leaving 5 bases unmatched. CDR1 and CDR2 (germline): SGHTA, FQGTGA. The CDR3 has 14 amino acids. Original processing notes: Estimation of nucleated cell counts relied on the amplification of reference gene primers. The protocol was immunoSEQ multiplex PCR, while the TCRdb copy is restricted to in-frame clones and leaves out a portion. V, J and clone size reflect that table, while D and trimming were determined from the DNA. The data show some 75,000 clones, 65% to 85% seen once. Seattle patient enrollment occurred during active infection, with longitudinal follow-up thereafter.

The origin of this receptor is a man aged 45 to 65 with COVID-19, enrolled during active disease. This chain uses TRBV7-3 with TRBJ2-4, with TRBD2 identical over 9 bases. Specimen: peripheral blood. This chain's CDR3 is CASSLKGREGIQYF. For the CDR3, the DNA is TGTGCCAGCAGCTTAAAGGGGCGGGAGGGGATTCAGTACTTC.